The T cell receptor beta chain under discussion was sequenced for a study of blood T cell repertoires in COVID-19. Overall study: T cells, B-cell-depleted T cells, or PBMCs supplied cDNA or gDNA.

In the authors' workflow: Amplification from reference gene primers served as the basis for estimated nucleated cell counts. TCRdb's copy holds only in-frame clones and misses some; the assay was immunoSEQ multiplex PCR. The V and J calls and clone size come from that table; D and trimming were worked out from the DNA. This table has 150,000 to 250,000 clones, about 80% appearing once. This CDR3 is 13 amino acids long. Trimming removed 2 bases at V and 6 bases at J, with 10 bases between. Germline-derived CDR1 and CDR2 are KGHSH and LQKENI. The age range of participants was 18 to 89 years, with residence in about two dozen US areas. Cohorts were assigned according to the clinical history that participants reported.

The specimen sequenced was PBMCs or T cells enriched from blood (not recorded which). The V and J genes are TRBV18 and TRBJ2-5; D perhaps matches TRBD2 (5 bases). The source of this sequence is a man in his forties who had recovered from COVID-19. The CDR3 DNA reads as TGTGCCAGCTCACCAATGGGAGAGAAGACCCAGTACTTC. It encodes CASSPMGEKTQYF.